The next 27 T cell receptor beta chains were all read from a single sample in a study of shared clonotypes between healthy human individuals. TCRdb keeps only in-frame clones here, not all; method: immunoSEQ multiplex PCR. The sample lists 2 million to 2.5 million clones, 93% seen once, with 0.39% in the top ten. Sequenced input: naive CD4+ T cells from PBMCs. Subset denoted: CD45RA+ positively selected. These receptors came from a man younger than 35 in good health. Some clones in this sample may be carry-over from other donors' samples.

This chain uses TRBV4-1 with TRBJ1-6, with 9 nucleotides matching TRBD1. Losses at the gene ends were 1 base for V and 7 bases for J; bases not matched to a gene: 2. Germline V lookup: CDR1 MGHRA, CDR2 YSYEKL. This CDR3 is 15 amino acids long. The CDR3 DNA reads TGCGCCAGCAGCCAAGCCACAGGGGGCAATTCACCCCTCCACTTT. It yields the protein CASSQATGGNSPLHF.

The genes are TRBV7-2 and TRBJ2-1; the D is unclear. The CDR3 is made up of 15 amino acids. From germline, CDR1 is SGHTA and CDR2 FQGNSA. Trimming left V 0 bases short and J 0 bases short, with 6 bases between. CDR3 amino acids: CASSLARSSYNEQFF. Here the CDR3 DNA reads TGTGCCAGCAGCTTAGCGCGAAGCTCCTACAATGAGCAGTTCTTC.

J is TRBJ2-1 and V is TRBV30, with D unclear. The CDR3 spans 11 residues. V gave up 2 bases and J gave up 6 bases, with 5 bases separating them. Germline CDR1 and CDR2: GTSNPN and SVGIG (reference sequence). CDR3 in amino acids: CAWSLFNEQFF. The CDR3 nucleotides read TGTGCCTGGAGTCTTTTCAATGAGCAGTTCTTC.

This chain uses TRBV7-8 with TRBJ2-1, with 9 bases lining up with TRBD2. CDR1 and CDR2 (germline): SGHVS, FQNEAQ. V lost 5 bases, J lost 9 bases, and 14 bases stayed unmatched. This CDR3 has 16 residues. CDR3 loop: CASSPNPGTSLGEQFF. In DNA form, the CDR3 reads TGTGCCAGCAGCCCGAACCCCGGGACTAGCCTTGGTGAGCAGTTCTTC.

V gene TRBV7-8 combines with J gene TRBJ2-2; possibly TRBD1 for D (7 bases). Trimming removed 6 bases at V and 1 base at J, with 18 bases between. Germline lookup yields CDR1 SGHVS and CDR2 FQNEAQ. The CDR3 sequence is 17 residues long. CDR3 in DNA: TGTGCCAGCAGAGGAGGCGGGACAGCCAAGAACACCGGGGAGCTGTTTTTT. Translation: CASRGGGTAKNTGELFF.

The CDR3 DNA is TGTGCCAGCAGCCTCAGGCCAGCGGGAGAGGATACGCAGTATTTT. It yields the protein CASSLRPAGEDTQYF. The chain links TRBV9 to TRBJ2-3, with TRBD2 matching 8 bases. V dropped 4 bases and J dropped 6; count of bases not matched to a gene: 10. The germline CDR1 and CDR2 sequences are SGDLS and YYNGEE. This CDR3 region has 15 residues.

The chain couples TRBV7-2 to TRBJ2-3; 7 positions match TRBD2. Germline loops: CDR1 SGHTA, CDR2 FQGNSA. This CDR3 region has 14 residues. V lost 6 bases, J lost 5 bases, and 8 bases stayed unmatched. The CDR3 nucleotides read TGTGCCAGCAGTCCTGGACTAGGGGTAGATACGCAGTATTTT. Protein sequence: CASSPGLGVDTQYF. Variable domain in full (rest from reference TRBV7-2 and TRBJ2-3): GAGVSQSPSNKVTEKGKDVELRCDPISGHTALYWYRQSLGQGLEFLIYFQGNSAPDKSGLPSDRFSAERTGGSVSTLTIQRTQQEDSAVYLCASSPGLGVDTQYFGPGTRLTVL.

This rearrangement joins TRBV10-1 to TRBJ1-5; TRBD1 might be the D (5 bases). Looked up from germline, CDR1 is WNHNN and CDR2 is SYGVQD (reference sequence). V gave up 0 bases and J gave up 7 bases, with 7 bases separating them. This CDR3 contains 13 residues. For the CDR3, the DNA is TGCGCCAGCAGTGAGTCTTGGGACCAGCCCCAGCATTTT. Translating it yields CASSESWDQPQHF.

Written as DNA, the CDR3 is TGTGCCAGCAGCTTCGATACGAACACCGGGGAGCTGTTTTTT. Translation gives CASSFDTNTGELFF. The chain links TRBV5-4 to TRBJ2-2; the D is unclear. Deletions cut 2 bases from V and 0 bases from J, with 5 bases between. The CDR3 consists of 14 residues. Germline values: CDR1 SGHNT, CDR2 YYREEE (reference sequence).

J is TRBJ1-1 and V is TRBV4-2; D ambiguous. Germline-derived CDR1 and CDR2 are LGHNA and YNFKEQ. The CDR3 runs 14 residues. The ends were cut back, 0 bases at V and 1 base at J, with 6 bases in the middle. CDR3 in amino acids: CASSQETANTEAFF. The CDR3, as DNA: TGTGCCAGCAGCCAAGAGACGGCGAACACTGAAGCTTTCTTT.

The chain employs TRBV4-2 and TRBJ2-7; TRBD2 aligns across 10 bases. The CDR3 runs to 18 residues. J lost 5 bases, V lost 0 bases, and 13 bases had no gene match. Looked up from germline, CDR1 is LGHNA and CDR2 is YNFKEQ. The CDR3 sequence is CASSQESWASGSTDEQYF. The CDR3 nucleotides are TGTGCCAGCAGCCAAGAAAGTTGGGCTAGCGGGAGTACAGACGAGCAGTACTTC.

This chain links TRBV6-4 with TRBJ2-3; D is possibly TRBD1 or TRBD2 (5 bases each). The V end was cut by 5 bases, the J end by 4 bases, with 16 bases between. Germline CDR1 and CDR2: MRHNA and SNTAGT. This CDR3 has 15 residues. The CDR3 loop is CASSSPGPSPDTQYF. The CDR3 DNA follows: TGTGCCAGCAGTTCACCGGGACCTTCTCCAGATACGCAGTATTTT.

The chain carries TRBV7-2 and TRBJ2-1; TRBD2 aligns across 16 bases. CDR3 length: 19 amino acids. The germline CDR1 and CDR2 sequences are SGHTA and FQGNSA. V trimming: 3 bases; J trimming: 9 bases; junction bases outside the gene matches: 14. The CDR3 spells CASSLPLAGLAGGQLEQFF. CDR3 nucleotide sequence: TGTGCCAGCAGCTTGCCTTTGGCGGGACTAGCGGGAGGGCAACTTGAGCAGTTCTTC.

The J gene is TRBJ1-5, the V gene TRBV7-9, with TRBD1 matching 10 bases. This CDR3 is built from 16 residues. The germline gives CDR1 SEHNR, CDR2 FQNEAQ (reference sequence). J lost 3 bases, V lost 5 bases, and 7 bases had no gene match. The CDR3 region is CASSAGTGVDNQPQHF. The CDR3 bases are TGTGCCAGCAGCGCAGGGACAGGGGTGGACAATCAGCCCCAGCATTTT. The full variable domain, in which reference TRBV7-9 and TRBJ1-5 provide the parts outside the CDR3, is DTGVSQNPRHKITKRGQNVTFRCDPISEHNRLYWYRQTLGQGPEFLTYFQNEAQLEKSRLLSDRFSAERPKGSFSTLEIQRTEQGDSAMYLCASSAGTGVDNQPQHFGDGTRLSIL.

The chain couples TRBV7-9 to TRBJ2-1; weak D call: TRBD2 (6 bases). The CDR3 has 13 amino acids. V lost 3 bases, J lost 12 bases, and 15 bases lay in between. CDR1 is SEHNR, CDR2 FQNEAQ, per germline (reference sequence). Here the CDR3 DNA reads TGTGCCAGCAGCTTTGGCGGGATCCCCTTGCAGTTCTTC. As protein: CASSFGGIPLQFF.

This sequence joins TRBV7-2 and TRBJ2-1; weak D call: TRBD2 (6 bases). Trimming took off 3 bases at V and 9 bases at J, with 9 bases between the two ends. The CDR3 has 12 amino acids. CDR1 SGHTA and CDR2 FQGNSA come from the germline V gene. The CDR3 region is CASSLGGSEQFF. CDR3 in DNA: TGTGCCAGCAGCTTGGGGGGTAGTGAGCAGTTCTTC.

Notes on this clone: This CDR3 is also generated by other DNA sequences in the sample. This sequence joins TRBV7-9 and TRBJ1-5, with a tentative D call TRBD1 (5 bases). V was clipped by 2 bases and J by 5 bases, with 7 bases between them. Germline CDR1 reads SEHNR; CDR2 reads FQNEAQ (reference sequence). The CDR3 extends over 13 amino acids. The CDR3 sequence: CASSLRGDQPQHF. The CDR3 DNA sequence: TGTGCCAGCAGCTTACGAGGGGATCAGCCCCAGCATTTT.

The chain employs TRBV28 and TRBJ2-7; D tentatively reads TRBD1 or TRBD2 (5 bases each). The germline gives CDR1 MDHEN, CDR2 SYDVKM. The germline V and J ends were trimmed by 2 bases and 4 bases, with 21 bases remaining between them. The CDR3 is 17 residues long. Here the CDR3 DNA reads TGTGCCAGCAGTTTAGCAGGGCGCAACCCCTCGGGGTACGAGCAGTACTTC. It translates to CASSLAGRNPSGYEQYF.

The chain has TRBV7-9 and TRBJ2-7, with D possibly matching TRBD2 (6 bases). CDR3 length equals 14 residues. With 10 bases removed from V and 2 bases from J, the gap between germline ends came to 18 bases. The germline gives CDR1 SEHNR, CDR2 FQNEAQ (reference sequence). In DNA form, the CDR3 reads TGTGCCACCAGTGCGTGGGAGGCTCCCTACGAGCAGTACTTC. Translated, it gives CATSAWEAPYEQYF.

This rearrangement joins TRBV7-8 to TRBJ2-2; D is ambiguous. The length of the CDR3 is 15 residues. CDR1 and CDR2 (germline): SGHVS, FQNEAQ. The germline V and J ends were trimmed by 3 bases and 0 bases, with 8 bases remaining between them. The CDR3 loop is CASSFGQTNTGELFF. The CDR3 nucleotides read TGTGCCAGCAGCTTCGGGCAGACGAACACCGGGGAGCTGTTTTTT. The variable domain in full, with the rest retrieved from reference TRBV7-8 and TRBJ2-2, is GAGVSQSPRYKVAKRGQDVALRCDPISGHVSLFWYQQALGQGPEFLTYFQNEAQLDKSGLPSDRFFAERPEGSVSTLKIQRTQQEDSAVYLCASSFGQTNTGELFFGEGSRLTVL.

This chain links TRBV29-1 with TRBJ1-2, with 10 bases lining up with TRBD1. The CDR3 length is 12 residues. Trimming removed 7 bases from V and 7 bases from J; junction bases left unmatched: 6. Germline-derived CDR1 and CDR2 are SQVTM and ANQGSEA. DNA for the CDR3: TGCAGCGCCGGGACAGGGGTGGCTGGCTACACCTTC. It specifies CSAGTGVAGYTF.

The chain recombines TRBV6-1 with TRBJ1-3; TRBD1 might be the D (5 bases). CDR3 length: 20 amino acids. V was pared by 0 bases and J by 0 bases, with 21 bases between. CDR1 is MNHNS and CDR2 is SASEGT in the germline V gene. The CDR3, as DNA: TGTGCCAGCAGTGAAGCGGGGGGGGTGTCCCCTATAAGCTCTGGAAACACCATATATTTT. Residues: CASSEAGGVSPISSGNTIYF.

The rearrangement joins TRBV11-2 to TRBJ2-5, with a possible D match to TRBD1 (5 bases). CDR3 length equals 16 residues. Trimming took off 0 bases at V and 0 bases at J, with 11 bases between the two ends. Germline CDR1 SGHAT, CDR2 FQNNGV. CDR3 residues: CASSLDLGLYQETQYF. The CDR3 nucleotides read TGTGCCAGCAGCTTAGATCTGGGGCTCTACCAAGAGACCCAGTACTTC.

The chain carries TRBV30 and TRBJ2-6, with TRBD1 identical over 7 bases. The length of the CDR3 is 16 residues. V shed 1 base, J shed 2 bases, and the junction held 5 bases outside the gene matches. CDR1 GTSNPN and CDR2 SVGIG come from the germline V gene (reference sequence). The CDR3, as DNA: TGTGCCTGGAGTGAGAAGGGGGCGCCTGGGGCCAACGTCCTGACTTTC. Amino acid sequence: CAWSEKGAPGANVLTF. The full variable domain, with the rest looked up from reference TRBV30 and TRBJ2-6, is SQTIHQWPATLVQPVGSPLSLECTVEGTSNPNLYWYRQAAGRGLQLLFYSVGIGQISSEVPQNLSASRPQDRQFILSSKKLLLSDSGFYLCAWSEKGAPGANVLTFGAGSRLTVL.

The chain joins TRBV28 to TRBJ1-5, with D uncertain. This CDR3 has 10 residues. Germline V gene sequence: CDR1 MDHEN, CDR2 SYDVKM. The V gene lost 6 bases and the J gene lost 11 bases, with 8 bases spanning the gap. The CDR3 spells CASSRRAQHF. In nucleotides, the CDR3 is TGTGCCAGCAGCAGGAGGGCCCAGCATTTT.

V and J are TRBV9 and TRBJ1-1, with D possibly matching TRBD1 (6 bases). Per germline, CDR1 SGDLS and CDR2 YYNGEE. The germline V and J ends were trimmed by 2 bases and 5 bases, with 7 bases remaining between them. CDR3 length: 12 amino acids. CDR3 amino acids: CASSVGQTEAFF. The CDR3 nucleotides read TGTGCCAGCAGCGTCGGACAGACTGAAGCTTTCTTT.

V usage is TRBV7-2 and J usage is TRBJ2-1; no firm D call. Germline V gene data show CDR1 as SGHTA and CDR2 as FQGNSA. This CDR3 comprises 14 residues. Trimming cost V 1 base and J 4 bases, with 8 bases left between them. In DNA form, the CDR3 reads TGTGCCAGCAGCTTAGTCCCTGGGTACAATGAGCAGTTCTTC. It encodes CASSLVPGYNEQFF.